Shown below are 30 T cell receptor beta chains from a single sample sequenced in a study of identical twins. TCRdb re-called the 5' RACE reads through MiXCR, storing one row per CDR3 protein. The data contain approximately 500,000 distinct CDR3 sequences, 20% to 25% of them seen just once; the ten biggest clones take up roughly 3%. These same records also appear under a second study, on T cells expressing NK-cell markers.

Sequenced: CD4+ T cells sorted from blood. Source of these receptors: a woman under 30 in good health.

The rearrangement joins TRBV7-8 to TRBJ2-7; D could derive from TRBD1 or TRBD2 (6 bases each). Germline CDR1 is SGHVS and CDR2 is FQNEAQ. V was shortened by 3 bases and J by 3 bases, with 12 bases between the two germline ends. The CDR3 spans 14 residues. The CDR3 DNA sequence: TGTGCCAGCAGCTTCATAAAGGGGGGCTACGAGCAGTACTTC. This gives the protein CASSFIKGGYEQYF.

V is TRBV27 and J is TRBJ1-3; D remains ambiguous. The V and J ends lost 7 bases and 4 bases respectively, with 11 bases between them. This CDR3 has 13 residues. CDR1 and CDR2 (germline): MNHEY, SMNVEV (reference sequence). CDR3 residues: CASKPRGGNTIYF. The DNA of the CDR3 is TGTGCCAGCAAGCCCAGAGGGGGAAACACCATATATTTT.

The V and J genes are TRBV7-9 and TRBJ2-7; D possibly corresponds to TRBD2 (8 bases). From germline, CDR1 is SEHNR and CDR2 FQNEAQ (reference sequence). CDR3 size: 15 residues. V was trimmed by 3 bases and J by 3 bases, leaving 15 bases between them. CDR3 in DNA: TGTGCCAGCAGCTTCCGGGAGGGGGCTTTCTACGAGCAGTACTTC. Its protein product is CASSFREGAFYEQYF.

This clonotype was seen more than once but under ten times. The gene calls are TRBV19 and TRBJ1-1, with D tentatively TRBD1 (5 bases). CDR3 length: 15 residues. The germline V and J ends were trimmed by 1 base and 4 bases, with 13 bases remaining between them. Germline CDR1 reads LNHDA; CDR2 reads SQIVND (reference sequence). The CDR3 here is CASSIGPGRGTEAFF. Written as DNA, the CDR3 is TGTGCCAGTAGTATAGGGCCGGGGCGAGGCACTGAAGCTTTCTTT.

The CDR3 loop is CASSSSERYTQYF. CDR3 coding DNA: TGCGCCAGCAGCTCCAGCGAACGGTATACGCAGTATTTT. V gene TRBV5-1 combines with J gene TRBJ2-3; no reliable D call. V lost 3 bases and J lost 7, with 12 bases in between. Germline-derived CDR1 and CDR2 are SGHRS and YFSETQ. The CDR3 loop spans 13 amino acids.

This clonotype was detected only a few times. The chain uses TRBV7-2 and TRBJ1-3, with no clear D. The germline V gene has CDR1 SGHTA and CDR2 FQGNSA. Trimming removed 1 base from V and 2 bases from J, with 3 bases in between. This CDR3 has 13 residues. The CDR3 sequence is CASSLVPGNTIYF. CDR3 bases: TGTGCCAGCAGCTTAGTCCCTGGAAACACCATATATTTT.

The chain combines TRBV18 with TRBJ2-5; possible D gene TRBD1, 5 bases. Trimming cost V 9 bases and J 4 bases, with 12 bases left between them. Germline lookup yields CDR1 KGHSH and CDR2 LQKENI. CDR3 length: 12 residues. In DNA, the CDR3 is TGTGCCAGTGACAGTCTATCAGAGACCCAGTACTTC. It yields the protein CASDSLSETQYF.

In its sample, this clonotype was seen a few times. The chain couples TRBV5-5 to TRBJ1-5; D call uncertain. Between the trimmed V and J ends, which lost 0 bases and 7 bases, there was a span of 8 bases. The germline V gene encodes CDR1 SGHKS and CDR2 YYEKEE (reference sequence). The CDR3 runs 13 residues. CDR3 nucleotides: TGTGCCAGCAGCTTGGCCTGGGGACAGCCCCAGCATTTT. Protein product: CASSLAWGQPQHF.

This clonotype was seen many times. The chain joins TRBV12-3 or TRBV12-4 to TRBJ1-6; D gene ambiguous. The CDR3 is 17 amino acids. Trimming removed 2 bases at V and 6 bases at J, with 17 bases between. DNA for the CDR3: TGTGCCAGCAGTTTATCGGAAGGGCCCACTTCTAATTCACCCCTCCACTTT. This gives the protein CASSLSEGPTSNSPLHF.

This clonotype has just a few counts. The J gene is TRBJ2-1, the V gene TRBV20-1, with D possibly TRBD1 on 5 matching bases. The ends were cut back, 8 bases at V and 0 bases at J, with 14 bases in the middle. Germline values: CDR1 DFQATT, CDR2 SNEGSKA (reference sequence). This CDR3 has 14 amino acids. DNA for the CDR3: TGCAGTTCCCTCGCCAGGGTCTCCTACAATGAGCAGTTCTTC. Its protein product is CSSLARVSYNEQFF.

This clonotype was recorded a few times. V usage is TRBV10-3 and J usage is TRBJ2-1, with 11 bases identical to TRBD2. This CDR3 is 13 amino acids long. Germline values: CDR1 ENHRY, CDR2 SYGVKD. Trimming took 8 bases from V and 4 from J; bases not matched to a gene: 1. In DNA, the CDR3 is TGTGCCATCCGGACTAGCGGGTACAATGAGCAGTTCTTC. Protein sequence: CAIRTSGYNEQFF.

The chain joins TRBV20-1 to TRBJ2-5, with D perhaps TRBD1 (5 bases). The germline V gene encodes CDR1 DFQATT and CDR2 SNEGSKA (reference sequence). The ends were cut back, 1 base at V and 5 bases at J, with 8 bases in the middle. This CDR3 has 12 residues. In DNA form, the CDR3 reads TGCAGTGCTAGAGTGGCAGGGGAGACCCAGTACTTC. Translation gives CSARVAGETQYF.

The V gene is TRBV7-2, the J gene TRBJ2-7, with a tentative D call TRBD2 (6 bases). The CDR3 is 14 residues long. Germline V gives CDR1 SGHTA, CDR2 FQGNSA. Trimming stripped 6 bases from V and 4 bases from J, with 16 bases between. The CDR3 here is CASSTREGAYEQYF. DNA for the CDR3: TGTGCCAGCAGTACGCGGGAAGGTGCGTACGAGCAGTACTTC.

This clonotype came up once. V gene TRBV5-1 combines with J gene TRBJ2-7; 8 nucleotides align to TRBD1. Trimming removed 4 bases from V and 3 bases from J; junction bases left unmatched: 12. CDR1 SGHRS and CDR2 YFSETQ come from the germline V gene. The CDR3 runs 16 residues. The CDR3 DNA reads TGCGCCAGCAGCGTCCGAACAGGGGGAGGAAACTACGAGCAGTACTTC. Protein sequence: CASSVRTGGGNYEQYF.

The table lists this clonotype with a few counts. The chain is built from TRBV20-1 and TRBJ2-7; possibly TRBD1 for D (5 bases). The CDR3 loop spans 15 amino acids. Trimming shortened V by 1 base and J by 1 base, and 14 bases separated the two germline ends. Germline-derived CDR1 and CDR2 are DFQATT and SNEGSKA (reference sequence). CDR3 in DNA: TGCAGTGCTAGAGGGGGCGAGGCAGGATCCTACGAGCAGTACTTC. Translation gives CSARGGEAGSYEQYF.

This chain joins TRBV10-3 and TRBJ2-5, with D perhaps given as TRBD1 or TRBD2 (5 bases each). Trimming pared 6 bases from V and 3 bases from J, leaving 11 bases between. The CDR3 extends over 13 amino acids. From germline, CDR1 is ENHRY and CDR2 SYGVKD. Written as DNA, the CDR3 is TGTGCCATCAGGACCGGGACGGAAGAGACCCAGTACTTC. Encoded protein: CAIRTGTEETQYF.

This clonotype was picked up a small number of times. The chain combines TRBV5-1 with TRBJ1-2, with TRBD1 as a possible D gene (5 bases). Germline CDR1 reads SGHRS; CDR2 reads YFSETQ. V was cut by 5 bases and J by 4 bases, with 15 bases left in between. The CDR3 covers 14 residues. The CDR3 protein is CASRMSTDPYGYTF. Written as DNA, the CDR3 is TGCGCCAGCAGGATGTCGACAGATCCCTATGGCTACACCTTC.

This chain joins TRBV20-1 and TRBJ2-7, with D uncertain. In germline, CDR1 is DFQATT, CDR2 SNEGSKA (reference sequence). The V end was cut by 4 bases, the J end by 3 bases, with 10 bases between. The CDR3 runs to 12 residues. The CDR3 bases are TGCAGTGCTACGCGGAGAGACTACGAGCAGTACTTC. Its translation: CSATRRDYEQYF.

There are many counts of this clonotype. The gene calls are TRBV20-1 and TRBJ2-1; D possibly corresponds to TRBD1 (6 bases). Germline loops: CDR1 DFQATT, CDR2 SNEGSKA (reference sequence). Trimming took off 6 bases at V and 9 bases at J, with 18 bases between the two ends. The CDR3 is made up of 13 amino acids. CDR3 sequence: CSAKGSRGGEQFF. As DNA, the CDR3 is TGCAGTGCCAAGGGCTCCCGAGGGGGTGAGCAGTTCTTC.

Here the CDR3 reads CASSLQQREETQYF. In nucleotides, the CDR3 is TGCGCCAGCAGCTTGCAACAGAGGGAGGAGACCCAGTACTTC. The chain uses TRBV5-1 and TRBJ2-5, with D possibly being TRBD2 (5 bases). CDR3 length equals 14 residues. Germline V gene sequence: CDR1 SGHRS, CDR2 YFSETQ. V was cut by 1 base and J by 5 bases, with 12 bases left in between.

The chain couples TRBV10-3 to TRBJ1-1; no clear D. The germline CDR1 and CDR2 sequences are ENHRY and SYGVKD. V was cut by 4 bases and J by 1 base, with 13 bases left in between. There are 15 residues in the CDR3. The CDR3 nucleotides are TGTGCCATCAGTGGGGGAAATGGGGAGAACACTGAAGCTTTCTTT. Protein product: CAISGGNGENTEAFF.

The genes are TRBV20-1 and TRBJ2-5; 10 bases agree with TRBD2. Germline V gene sequence: CDR1 DFQATT, CDR2 SNEGSKA (reference sequence). This CDR3 region has 14 residues. V trimming: 4 bases; J trimming: 4 bases; junction bases outside the gene matches: 6. In DNA form, the CDR3 reads TGCAGTGCTAAAGCGGGGGGGCCGGGAGAGACCCAGTACTTC. Translating gives CSAKAGGPGETQYF.

The table lists this clonotype with a few counts. At one end, the junction sequence differs from germline, possibly due to a read error. V and J are TRBV12-3 or TRBV12-4 and TRBJ2-3; TRBD2 matches 9 bases. The CDR3 is 13 residues long. The CDR3 is CASTLAGADTQYF. CDR3 in DNA: TGTGCCAGCACTTTAGCGGGGGCAGATACGCAGTATTTT.

J is TRBJ2-2 and V is TRBV19; D not resolved. This CDR3 is built from 14 residues. Germline V gene sequence: CDR1 LNHDA, CDR2 SQIVND (reference sequence). V lost 8 bases to trimming and J lost 0 bases, with 10 bases between them. For the CDR3, the DNA is TGTGCCAGTCAGTGGGATGCGAACACCGGGGAGCTGTTTTTT. This codes for CASQWDANTGELFF. The entire variable domain, with the rest obtained from reference TRBV19 and TRBJ2-2, is as follows: DGGITQSPKYLFRKEGQNVTLSCEQNLNHDAMYWYRQDPGQGLRLIYYSQIVNDFQKGDIAEGYSVSREKKESFPLTVTSAQKNPTAFYLCASQWDANTGELFFGEGSRLTVL.

In this sample, this clonotype turned up a few times. DNA for the CDR3: TGTGCCAGCAGCGTTCGGGCCTCCAGCTCTGGAAACACCATATATTTT. It specifies CASSVRASSSGNTIYF. The chain uses TRBV9 and TRBJ1-3; D not resolved. Trimming took 2 bases from V and 0 from J, leaving 12 bases between them. The CDR3 consists of 16 residues. Per the germline V gene, CDR1 is SGDLS and CDR2 is YYNGEE. The whole variable domain, remainder taken from reference TRBV9 and TRBJ1-3, is DSGVTQTPKHLITATGQRVTLRCSPRSGDLSVYWYQQSLDQGLQFLIQYYNGEERAKGNILERFSAQQFPDLHSELNLSSLELGDSALYFCASSVRASSSGNTIYFGEGSWLTVV.

The chain links TRBV5-1 to TRBJ2-7, with D possibly being TRBD2 (6 bases). CDR1 SGHRS and CDR2 YFSETQ come from the germline V gene. There are 13 residues in the CDR3. V dropped 5 bases and J dropped 2 bases, with 11 bases sitting between them. DNA of the CDR3: TGCGCCAGCAGAGTTAGCGGTACCTACGAGCAGTACTTC. The encoded protein is CASRVSGTYEQYF.

This chain's CDR3 is CSARDSGTAINTGELFF. CDR3 coding DNA: TGCAGTGCTAGAGATAGCGGGACCGCCATAAACACCGGGGAGCTGTTTTTT. The chain uses TRBV20-1 and TRBJ2-2; 8 bases map to TRBD2. V lost 0 bases and J lost 2; bases outside the gene matches: 8. Germline V gene data show CDR1 as DFQATT and CDR2 as SNEGSKA (reference sequence). The CDR3 has 17 residues.

The chain uses TRBV20-1 and TRBJ2-7; D is unresolved. The germline gives CDR1 DFQATT, CDR2 SNEGSKA (reference sequence). This CDR3 region has 14 residues. Trimming took 0 bases from V and 3 from J, leaving 12 bases between them. CDR3 in DNA: TGCAGTGCTAGAGATGAGGCCACGTTCTACGAGCAGTACTTC. Its translation is CSARDEATFYEQYF.

The rearrangement joins TRBV7-9 to TRBJ1-6; D might be TRBD1 (6 bases). The germline V and J ends were trimmed by 5 bases and 7 bases, with 12 bases remaining between them. This CDR3 contains 14 residues. Germline lookup yields CDR1 SEHNR and CDR2 FQNEAQ (reference sequence). The CDR3 nucleotides read TGTGCCAGCAGCGCCCAGGGGTGGAATTCACCCCTCCACTTT. Amino acid sequence: CASSAQGWNSPLHF. The variable domain in full, with the rest retrieved from reference TRBV7-9 and TRBJ1-6, is DTGVSQNPRHKITKRGQNVTFRCDPISEHNRLYWYRQTLGQGPEFLTYFQNEAQLEKSRLLSDRFSAERPKGSFSTLEIQRTEQGDSAMYLCASSAQGWNSPLHFGNGTRLTVT.

This clonotype was picked up a small number of times. This sequence joins TRBV5-1 and TRBJ2-2; 8 bases agree with TRBD2. CDR3 length: 12 amino acids. CDR1 is SGHRS and CDR2 is YFSETQ in the germline V gene. Losses at the gene ends were 8 bases for V and 4 bases for J; bases not matched to a gene: 1. This chain's CDR3 is CASSGTTGELFF. CDR3 nucleotide sequence: TGCGCCAGTAGCGGGACCACCGGGGAGCTGTTTTTT. The whole variable domain, remainder taken from reference TRBV5-1 and TRBJ2-2, is KAGVTQTPRYLIKTRGQQVTLSCSPISGHRSVSWYQQTPGQGLQFLFEYFSETQRNKGNFPGRFSGRQFSNSRSEMNVSTLELGDSALYLCASSGTTGELFFGEGSRLTVL.